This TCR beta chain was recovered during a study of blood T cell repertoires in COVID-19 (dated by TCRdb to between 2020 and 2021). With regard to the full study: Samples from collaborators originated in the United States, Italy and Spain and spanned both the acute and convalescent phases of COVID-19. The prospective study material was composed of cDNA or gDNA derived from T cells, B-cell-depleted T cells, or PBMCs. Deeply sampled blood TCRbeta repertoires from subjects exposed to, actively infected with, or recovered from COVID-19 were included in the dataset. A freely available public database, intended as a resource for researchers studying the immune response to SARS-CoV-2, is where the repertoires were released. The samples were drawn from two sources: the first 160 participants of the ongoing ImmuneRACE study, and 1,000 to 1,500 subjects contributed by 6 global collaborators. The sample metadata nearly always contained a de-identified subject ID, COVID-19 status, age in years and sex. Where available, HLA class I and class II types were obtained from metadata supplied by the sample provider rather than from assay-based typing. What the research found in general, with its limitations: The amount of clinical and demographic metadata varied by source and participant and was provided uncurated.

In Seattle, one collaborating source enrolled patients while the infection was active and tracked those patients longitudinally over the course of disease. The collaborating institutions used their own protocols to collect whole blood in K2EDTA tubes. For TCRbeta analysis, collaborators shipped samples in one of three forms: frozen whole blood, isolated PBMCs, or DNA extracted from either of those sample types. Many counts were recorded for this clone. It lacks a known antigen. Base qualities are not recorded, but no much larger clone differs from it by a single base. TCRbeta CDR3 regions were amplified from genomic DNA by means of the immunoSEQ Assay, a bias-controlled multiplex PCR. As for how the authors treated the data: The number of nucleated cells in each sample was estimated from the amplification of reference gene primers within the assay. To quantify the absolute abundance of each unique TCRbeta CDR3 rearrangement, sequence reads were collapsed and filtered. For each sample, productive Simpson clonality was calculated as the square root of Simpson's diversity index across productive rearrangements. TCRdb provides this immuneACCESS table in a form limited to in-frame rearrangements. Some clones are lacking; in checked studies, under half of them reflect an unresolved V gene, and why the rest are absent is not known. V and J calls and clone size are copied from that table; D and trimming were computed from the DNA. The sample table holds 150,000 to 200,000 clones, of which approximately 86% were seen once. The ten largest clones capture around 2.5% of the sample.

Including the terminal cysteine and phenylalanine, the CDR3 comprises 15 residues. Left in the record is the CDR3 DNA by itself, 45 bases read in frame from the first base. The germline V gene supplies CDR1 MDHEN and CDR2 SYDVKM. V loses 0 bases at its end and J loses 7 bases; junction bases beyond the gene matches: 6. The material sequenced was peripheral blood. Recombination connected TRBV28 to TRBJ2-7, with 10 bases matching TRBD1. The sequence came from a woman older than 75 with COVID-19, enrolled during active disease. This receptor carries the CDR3 CASSLWETGGGEQYF. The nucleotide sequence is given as TGTGCCAGCAGTTTATGGGAGACAGGGGGCGGTGAGCAGTACTTC. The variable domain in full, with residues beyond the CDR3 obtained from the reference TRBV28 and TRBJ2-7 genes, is DVKVTQSSRYLVKRTGEKVFLECVQDMDHENMFWYRQDPGLGLRLIYFSYDVKMKEKGDIPEGYSVSREKKERFSLILESASTNQTSMYLCASSLWETGGGEQYFGPGTRLTVT.